Listed below are T cell receptor beta chains from one sample, sequenced in a study of siplizumab effects on memory and regulatory T cells. These TCRs are of unknown antigen specificity. Produced via immunoSEQ multiplex PCR; TCRdb's table is partial and in-frame only. Counted here are 9,000 to 13,000 clones, 40% to 55% occurring once; the ten biggest clones make up about 20%. Sequenced: CFSE-low (dividing) CD4+ T cells sorted from an allogeneic mixed lymphocyte reaction. The origin of the receptors is a human donor in good health; the cells came from an allogeneic mixed lymphocyte reaction. CDR3s include the opening cysteine and the closing phenylalanine or tryptophan. A D gene is named only where the DNA matches it firmly. Not all rows give a size; the values are once, few, many and, for expanded clones, a class.

d_call,v_call,j_call,clone_size,cdr3_aa,cdr3_nt
NA,TRBV7-8,TRBJ2-3,NA,CASSLFTADTQYF,TGTGCCAGCAGCTTATTTACCGCAGATACGCAGTATTTT
NA,TRBV11-1,TRBJ2-7,NA,CASSLGFERF,TGTGCCAGCAGCTTAGGGTTTGAGCGGTTC
NA,TRBV20-1,TRBJ2-5,NA,CSYSSQETQYF,TGCAGTTATTCCTCACAGGAGACCCAGTACTTC
TRBD1,TRBV28,TRBJ1-6,NA,CASLGQGYSPLHF,TGTGCCAGCTTAGGACAGGGTTATTCACCCCTCCACTTT
NA,TRBV9,TRBJ2-6,once,CASSVPLSGANVLTF,TGTGCCAGCAGCGTTCCCCTATCTGGGGCCAACGTCCTGACTTTC
NA,TRBV7-3,TRBJ2-2,NA,CASSSTANTGELFF,TGTGCCAGCAGCTCAACAGCAAACACCGGGGAGCTGTTTTTT
NA,TRBV2,TRBJ2-5,once,CASSEFGTQYF,TGTGCCAGCAGTGAATTCGGGACCCAGTACTTC
TRBD2,TRBV5-1,TRBJ2-5,medium-sized,CASSFGRGGRETQYF,TGCGCCAGCAGCTTTGGTCGGGGCGGGAGGGAGACCCAGTACTTC
NA,TRBV18,TRBJ1-6,NA,CASSQSKSGVNSPLHF,TGTGCCAGCTCACAATCTAAGTCAGGGGTCAATTCACCCCTCCACTTT
TRBD1,TRBV28,TRBJ1-2,NA,CASRRGTDYGYTF,TGTGCCAGCAGACGCGGGACAGACTATGGCTACACCTTC
TRBD1,TRBV19,TRBJ1-6,NA,CASSIDRGRSPLHF,TGTGCCAGTAGTATCGACAGGGGACGATCACCCCTCCACTTT
NA,TRBV5-3,TRBJ1-1,NA,CASSLQENTEAFF,TGTGCCAGCAGCTTACAGGAGAACACTGAAGCTTTCTTT
NA,TRBV28,TRBJ1-1,few,CASSLGEGNTEAFF,TGTGCCAGCAGCTTGGGGGAAGGGAACACTGAAGCTTTCTTT
NA,TRBV27,TRBJ2-3,few,CASSPRAATDTQYF,TGTGCCAGCAGTCCCAGGGCCGCCACAGATACGCAGTATTTT
TRBD2,TRBV2,TRBJ2-1,few,CASSGLAGANEQFF,TGTGCCAGCAGTGGACTAGCGGGAGCCAATGAGCAGTTCTTC
TRBD2,TRBV25-1,TRBJ2-3,NA,CASSDRREVVTDTQYF,TGTGCCAGCAGTGACCGTCGGGAGGTGGTGACAGATACGCAGTATTTT
NA,TRBV6-1,TRBJ1-1,few,CASSEAGTLGATEAFF,TGTGCCAGCAGTGAGGCCGGGACATTGGGGGCCACTGAAGCTTTCTTT
TRBD1,TRBV7-3,TRBJ2-5,few,CASSLTPTDRGRETQYF,TGTGCCAGCAGCTTAACCCCTACGGACAGGGGGCGAGAGACCCAGTACTTC
NA,TRBV6-5,TRBJ2-1,NA,CASRANYNEQFF,TGTGCCAGCAGGGCGAACTACAATGAGCAGTTCTTC
NA,TRBV15,TRBJ1-5,medium-sized,CATSFSRGQPQHF,TGTGCCACCAGCTTCTCGAGGGGCCAGCCCCAGCATTTT
NA,TRBV19,TRBJ2-5,once,CASRKAQQETQYF,TGTGCCAGTAGGAAAGCGCAACAAGAGACCCAGTACTTC
TRBD1,TRBV5-6,TRBJ2-3,NA,CASSRTGGFTDTQYF,TGTGCCAGCAGCCGGACAGGGGGCTTCACAGATACGCAGTATTTT
NA,TRBV5-4,TRBJ1-3,once,CASSGDLGLDTIYF,TGTGCCAGCAGTGGGGACCTAGGGCTGGACACCATATATTTT
NA,TRBV7-9,TRBJ2-3,NA,CASSFQGPLSTDTQYF,TGTGCCAGCAGCTTCCAGGGCCCCCTTAGCACAGATACGCAGTATTTT
NA,TRBV28,TRBJ1-2,few,CASSSTVYYGYTF,TGTGCCAGCAGTTCCACAGTCTACTATGGCTACACCTTC
NA,TRBV6-5,TRBJ2-7,once,CASSTRGVVNYEQYF,TGTGCCAGTTCAACTCGGGGCGTCGTTAACTACGAGCAGTACTTC
NA,TRBV2,TRBJ2-7,NA,CASRGVSGEQYF,TGTGCCAGCAGAGGGGTGTCGGGCGAGCAGTACTTC
TRBD2,TRBV10-3,TRBJ2-3,NA,CAISGGLAGGGPDTQYF,TGTGCCATCAGTGGTGGACTAGCGGGAGGGGGGCCAGATACGCAGTATTTT
NA,TRBV5-1,TRBJ1-2,NA,CASSPAGRAIEGYTF,TGCGCCAGCAGCCCGGCGGGCAGGGCCATAGAGGGCTACACCTTC
TRBD1,TRBV7-8,TRBJ1-2,NA,CASSLRQGIGGYTF,TGTGCCAGCAGCCTAAGACAGGGGATAGGTGGCTACACCTTC
NA,TRBV18,TRBJ1-2,NA,CASSPQRDYGYTF,TGTGCCAGCTCACCCCAGAGGGACTATGGCTACACCTTC
TRBD1,TRBV2,TRBJ2-4,NA,CASRRQGADIQYF,TGTGCCAGCAGACGACAGGGGGCAGACATTCAGTACTTC
TRBD1,TRBV5-4,TRBJ1-1,NA,CASRPGQGAGTEAFF,TGTGCCAGCAGACCGGGACAGGGGGCTGGGACTGAAGCTTTCTTT
NA,TRBV7-2,TRBJ2-2,NA,CASSLRAYTGELFF,TGTGCCAGCAGCTTAAGGGCCTACACCGGGGAGCTGTTTTTT
TRBD2,TRBV10-2,TRBJ2-1,NA,CASRLAGGGDNEQFF,TGCGCCAGCAGACTAGCGGGAGGGGGGGACAATGAGCAGTTCTTC
NA,TRBV2,TRBJ2-7,NA,CASSFGTPSYEQYF,TGTGCCAGCAGCTTCGGTACACCCTCCTACGAGCAGTACTTC
TRBD1,TRBV7-8,TRBJ2-1,NA,CASSLVGQGAYNEQFF,TGTGCCAGCAGCTTAGTGGGACAGGGGGCCTACAATGAGCAGTTCTTC
NA,TRBV29-1,TRBJ2-5,NA,CSVWLVALGETQYF,TGCAGCGTTTGGCTAGTAGCACTCGGAGAGACCCAGTACTTC
NA,TRBV7-3,TRBJ2-1,NA,CASQGANRNEQFF,TGTGCCAGCCAAGGGGCTAATAGAAATGAGCAGTTCTTC
NA,TRBV9,TRBJ2-2,large,CASSPSSTGELFF,TGTGCCAGCAGCCCGAGCAGCACCGGGGAGCTGTTTTTT
NA,TRBV27,TRBJ2-7,few,CASSQTSWAAPLKIEQYF,TGTGCCAGCAGTCAAACCTCCTGGGCAGCCCCCCTGAAGATAGAGCAGTACTTC
NA,TRBV28,TRBJ1-2,NA,CASSLRQHYGYTF,TGTGCCAGCAGTTTAAGACAGCATTATGGCTACACCTTC
TRBD1,TRBV18,TRBJ2-3,few,CASSRDRVITDTQYF,TGTGCCAGCTCACGAGACAGGGTAATTACAGATACGCAGTATTTT
NA,TRBV28,TRBJ2-7,NA,CASSLSRAGQYF,TGTGCCAGCAGTTTATCAAGGGCGGGGCAGTACTTC
TRBD2,TRBV6-1,TRBJ2-5,NA,CASRLGGETQYF,TGTGCCAGCCGGCTGGGGGGGGAGACCCAGTACTTC
NA,TRBV6-6,TRBJ1-1,NA,CAISVQPDTEAFF,TGTGCCATCAGCGTACAGCCGGACACTGAAGCTTTCTTT